This T cell receptor beta chain was recorded in a study of blood T cell repertoires in COVID-19. Study-wide context: The analysed material was cDNA or gDNA that came from T cells, B-cell-depleted T cells, or PBMCs.

The repertoire was sequenced with immunoSEQ multiplex PCR; TCRdb's copy has only in-frame clones and lacks some. The sample includes 280,000 or so clones, 85% of them seen just once. This study enrolled people aged about 18 to 100 from around 26 US geographic areas. The CDR3 is 15 amino acids. The germline gives CDR1 SQVTM, CDR2 ANQGSEA. The V end lost 7 bases, the J end lost 6 bases, and 24 bases lay between the germline ends. The receptor was isolated from a woman aged 45-65 years who had recovered from COVID-19. The chain uses TRBV29-1 and TRBJ1-2; TRBD1 is a possible D gene (6 bases). Material for sequencing was PBMCs or T cells enriched from blood (not recorded which). The CDR3 DNA follows: TGCAGCGCCCAGCCTACGGCAGGGGTCAGCCATGGCTACACCTTC. This codes for CSAQPTAGVSHGYTF.